Reported below is one TCR beta chain. Its target is unknown. The entry originates in a study of Graves' ophthalmopathy and Graves' hyperthyroidism. The study, taken as a whole, reports: Most expanded thyroid clonotypes above 0.001 frequency also appeared in blood.

Amplifying from RNA transcripts, the study obtained TCR beta CDR3 regions. HTBI-primed RT-PCR formed the first round, and a multiplex PCR formed the second. TCRdb recomputed calls from the multiplex PCR reads with MiXCR, one row per CDR3 protein. The data show over 150,000 distinct CDR3 sequences, around two fifths seen once. Germline CDR1 is LNHDA and CDR2 is SQIVND (reference sequence). The CDR3 has 15 amino acids. V lost 10 bases and J 1 base, leaving 16 bases between the germline ends. The sequencing sample was made of peripheral blood. The chain links TRBV19 to TRBJ2-2, with D unclear. The TCR comes from a woman between 40 and 50 years old with Graves' ophthalmopathy. The chain's CDR3 is CATNPREKNTGELFF. The DNA of the CDR3 is TGTGCCACCAATCCACGAGAGAAGAACACCGGGGAGCTGTTTTTT.